This TCR beta chain came from a study of response to subunit inactivated influenza vaccine. TCRdb fed the RT-PCR reads into MiXCR, producing one record per CDR3 protein. Among 500,000 to 650,000 distinct CDR3 sequences listed, 6% to 9% were seen once. V lost 3 bases to trimming and J lost 2 bases, with 13 bases between them. Looked up from germline, CDR1 is LNHNV and CDR2 is YYDKDF (reference sequence). This CDR3 has 15 residues. The clonotype comes from a man between 50 and 75 years old who received an inactivated influenza vaccine. This chain connects TRBV15 to TRBJ1-1; D is unclear. The sample consisted of PBMCs from blood, taken roughly 24 months after vaccination. The chain's CDR3 is CATSRDHSINTEAFF. In nucleotides, the CDR3 is TGTGCCACCAGCAGGGATCACTCAATTAACACTGAAGCTTTCTTT.